These 10 T cell receptor beta chains originate from one sample sequenced in a study of CD8+CD57+ T cells in acquired aplastic anemia. TCR beta VDJ and CDR3 profiles were obtained from a genomic DNA template. One entry per CDR3 protein, called by TCRdb with MiXCR from the reads. The sample gives about 240,000 distinct CDR3 sequences, 45% to 50% of which show up once; 7.8% is in the top ten. Patients chosen for sequencing had shown CD8+CD57+ cell expansion by flow cytometry. Sequenced sample: sorted CD4+, CD8+, or CD8+CD57+ T cells (not recorded which) from PBMCs. These receptors were taken from a human donor with aplastic anemia.

This chain joins TRBV6-1 and TRBJ2-7, with 8 bases aligning to TRBD1. The CDR3 has 17 amino acids. Looked up from germline, CDR1 is MNHNS and CDR2 is SASEGT. J was trimmed by 1 base and V by 1 base; bases with no gene match: 9. Written as DNA, the CDR3 is TGTGCCAGCAGTGAAGAGGGTCCGGGACAGGCATCCTACGAGCAGTACTTC. It encodes CASSEEGPGQASYEQYF.

V usage is TRBV27 and J usage is TRBJ2-7; no reliable D call. CDR1 and CDR2 from the germline V gene are MNHEY and SMNVEV (reference sequence). The V end lost 3 bases, the J end lost 0 bases, and 9 bases lay between the germline ends. This CDR3 comprises 14 residues. CDR3 bases: TGTGCCAGCAGTTTTGCCCCTCTCTCCTACGAGCAGTACTTC. Translation: CASSFAPLSYEQYF.

This clonotype was seen a few times. The genes are TRBV27 and TRBJ2-7, with 7 bases aligning to TRBD1. The CDR3 contains 13 residues. Germline V gene sequence: CDR1 MNHEY, CDR2 SMNVEV (reference sequence). The V and J ends lost 7 bases and 3 bases, in that order; junction bases with no gene match: 6. Here the CDR3 reads CASTGDRIYEQYF. The CDR3 DNA reads TGTGCCAGCACCGGGGACAGAATCTACGAGCAGTACTTC.

The rearrangement links TRBV6-2 or TRBV6-3 to TRBJ2-5; possibly TRBD1 for D (5 bases). The CDR3 extends over 14 amino acids. CDR1 and CDR2 from the germline V gene are MNHEY and SVGEGT. V was pared by 7 bases and J by 5 bases, with 17 bases between. Here the CDR3 reads CASTLWGGGETQYF. The CDR3 DNA sequence: TGTGCCAGCACCCTGTGGGGCGGCGGCGAGACCCAGTACTTC.

The chain employs TRBV15 and TRBJ2-1; D is uncertain. V dropped 0 bases and J dropped 8 bases, with 11 bases sitting between them. This CDR3 comprises 14 residues. From germline, CDR1 is LNHNV and CDR2 YYDKDF (reference sequence). CDR3 sequence: CATSRDVGMDEQFF. CDR3 sequence (DNA): TGTGCCACCAGCAGAGATGTGGGGATGGATGAGCAGTTCTTC.

The gene calls are TRBV5-5 and TRBJ1-2; D possibly corresponds to TRBD1 (5 bases). The CDR3 loop spans 14 amino acids. Per the germline V gene, CDR1 is SGHKS and CDR2 is YYEKEE (reference sequence). V gave up 2 bases and J gave up 3 bases, with 11 bases separating them. DNA of the CDR3: TGTGCCAGCAGCTTCGGGACGGTCGACTATGGCTACACCTTC. Translated, it gives CASSFGTVDYGYTF.

There are many counts of this clonotype. The rearrangement joins TRBV12-5 to TRBJ2-2, with 7 bases matching TRBD2. The CDR3 loop spans 12 amino acids. CDR1 and CDR2 from the germline V gene are LGHNT and FRNRAP. The J segment lost 7 bases and the V segment lost 5 bases, leaving 1 base of the junction unmatched. In nucleotides, the CDR3 is TGTGCTAGTGGTCCGGGGGGCGGGGAGCTGTTTTTT. It codes for CASGPGGGELFF.

The J gene is TRBJ2-3, the V gene TRBV27; perhaps TRBD1 as D (6 bases). The CDR3 is 17 amino acids. Per the germline V gene, CDR1 is MNHEY and CDR2 is SMNVEV (reference sequence). The V gene lost 2 bases and the J gene lost 5 bases, with 20 bases spanning the gap. CDR3 protein: CASSLRRRTDSGDTQYF. Here the CDR3 DNA reads TGTGCCAGCAGTTTACGGCGTCGGACAGACAGTGGAGATACGCAGTATTTT.

This clonotype was counted ten times or more. V usage is TRBV2 and J usage is TRBJ2-1; tentatively, D is TRBD2 (6 bases). This CDR3 comprises 15 residues. Trimming stripped 7 bases from V and 3 bases from J, with 16 bases between. Germline V gives CDR1 SNHLY, CDR2 FYNNEI. The CDR3 region has the DNA TGTGCCAGCATTGTCGGCCCGGGGGACTACAATGAGCAGTTCTTC. The encoded protein is CASIVGPGDYNEQFF.

V usage is TRBV27 and J usage is TRBJ1-5; D is unclear. V was clipped by 5 bases and J by 15 bases, with 14 bases between them. Looked up from germline, CDR1 is MNHEY and CDR2 is SMNVEV (reference sequence). The CDR3 has 11 residues. The CDR3 DNA is TGTGCCAGCAGTATGGCAGGCCGTTGGCATTTT. This codes for CASSMAGRWHF.